A selection of T cell receptor beta chains follows, all from one sample in a study of CD8+ T cells in alopecia areata. Measured with immunoSEQ multiplex PCR; TCRdb has only the in-frame clones, and not every one. The sample contains under 350,000 clones, roughly 50% of which appear only once. Here the sequenced sample was CD4+ T cells sorted from blood, taken at week 24, from a patient treated with tofacitinib. These receptors were obtained from a human donor with alopecia areata. Both conserved end residues are part of each CDR3. Each record gives: D gene, J gene, clone size, V gene, CDR3 length, CDR3 protein, CDR3 DNA. D genes are given only for firm matches. The size entry is marked missing in some rows and otherwise reads once, few, many or a size class.

D gene: .; J gene: TRBJ1-1; clone size: few; V gene: TRBV11-1; CDR3 length: 17; CDR3 protein: CASSLALPSGKNTEAFF; CDR3 DNA: TGTGCCAGCAGCTTAGCTCTACCCTCCGGGAAGAACACTGAAGCTTTCTTT
D gene: TRBD1; J gene: TRBJ1-1; clone size: .; V gene: TRBV7-9; CDR3 length: 17; CDR3 protein: CASSLARRGRTLTEAFF; CDR3 DNA: TGTGCCAGCAGCTTAGCGCGCAGGGGGCGAACGCTGACTGAAGCTTTCTTT
D gene: TRBD2; J gene: TRBJ2-2; clone size: .; V gene: TRBV7-6; CDR3 length: 13; CDR3 protein: CASNSAGVGELFF; CDR3 DNA: TGTGCCAGCAACTCCGCGGGAGTCGGGGAGCTGTTTTTT
D gene: .; J gene: TRBJ2-7; clone size: .; V gene: TRBV29-1; CDR3 length: 12; CDR3 protein: CSARGTAYEQYF; CDR3 DNA: TGCAGCGCCCGCGGGACAGCATACGAGCAGTACTTC
D gene: TRBD2; J gene: TRBJ2-2; clone size: .; V gene: TRBV4-2; CDR3 length: 16; CDR3 protein: CASSPGLAGAAGELFF; CDR3 DNA: TGTGCCAGCAGCCCAGGACTAGCGGGGGCCGCCGGGGAGCTGTTTTTT
D gene: .; J gene: TRBJ2-6; clone size: few; V gene: TRBV25-1; CDR3 length: 13; CDR3 protein: CASSLAGANVLTF; CDR3 DNA: TGTGCCAGCAGTCTAGCTGGGGCCAACGTCCTGACTTTC
D gene: TRBD2; J gene: TRBJ2-5; clone size: .; V gene: TRBV7-2; CDR3 length: 15; CDR3 protein: CASSRRTSGGETQYF; CDR3 DNA: TGTGCCAGCAGCCGAAGGACTAGCGGGGGGGAGACCCAGTACTTC
D gene: TRBD1; J gene: TRBJ2-2; clone size: .; V gene: TRBV7-9; CDR3 length: 16; CDR3 protein: CASIVGDRGNTGELFF; CDR3 DNA: TGTGCCAGCATCGTGGGGGACAGGGGTAACACCGGGGAGCTGTTTTTT
D gene: .; J gene: TRBJ1-2; clone size: .; V gene: TRBV29-1; CDR3 length: 14; CDR3 protein: CSVVSPGRDYGYTF; CDR3 DNA: TGCAGCGTTGTGTCGCCGGGGCGAGACTATGGCTACACCTTC
D gene: .; J gene: TRBJ1-4; clone size: few; V gene: TRBV7-9; CDR3 length: 13; CDR3 protein: CASSLGSREKLFF; CDR3 DNA: TGTGCCAGCAGCTTGGGGTCCCGTGAAAAACTGTTTTTT
D gene: .; J gene: TRBJ2-7; clone size: few; V gene: TRBV7-2; CDR3 length: 11; CDR3 protein: CASSLKYEQYF; CDR3 DNA: TGTGCCAGCAGCTTAAAGTACGAGCAGTACTTC
D gene: .; J gene: TRBJ1-5; clone size: .; V gene: TRBV18; CDR3 length: 13; CDR3 protein: CASSPTPHEPQHF; CDR3 DNA: TGTGCCAGCTCACCAACCCCCCACGAGCCCCAGCATTTT
D gene: .; J gene: TRBJ1-5; clone size: .; V gene: TRBV6-6; CDR3 length: 15; CDR3 protein: CASSLDSGGDQPQHF; CDR3 DNA: TGTGCCAGCAGTTTAGACTCCGGGGGAGATCAGCCCCAGCATTTT
D gene: .; J gene: TRBJ1-1; clone size: few; V gene: TRBV7-2; CDR3 length: 13; CDR3 protein: CASSLSAAGEAFF; CDR3 DNA: TGTGCCAGCAGCTTAAGCGCGGCAGGTGAAGCTTTCTTT
D gene: .; J gene: TRBJ2-1; clone size: few; V gene: TRBV20-1; CDR3 length: 11; CDR3 protein: CSAALHNEQFF; CDR3 DNA: TGCAGTGCGGCCCTACACAATGAGCAGTTCTTC
D gene: .; J gene: TRBJ2-4; clone size: .; V gene: TRBV30; CDR3 length: 12; CDR3 protein: CARQGFENIQYF; CDR3 DNA: TGTGCCCGTCAGGGGTTCGAAAACATTCAGTACTTC
D gene: .; J gene: TRBJ2-3; clone size: few; V gene: TRBV29-1; CDR3 length: 12; CDR3 protein: CSVRSSTDTQYF; CDR3 DNA: TGCAGCGTCCGATCTAGCACAGATACGCAGTATTTT
D gene: .; J gene: TRBJ1-2; clone size: once; V gene: TRBV29-1; CDR3 length: 9; CDR3 protein: CSVAEGYTF; CDR3 DNA: TGCAGCGTAGCCGAAGGCTACACCTTC
D gene: TRBD2; J gene: TRBJ2-2; clone size: .; V gene: TRBV5-1; CDR3 length: 16; CDR3 protein: CASSLARLAATGELFF; CDR3 DNA: TGCGCCAGCAGCTTGGCCCGACTAGCGGCCACCGGGGAGCTGTTTTTT
D gene: .; J gene: TRBJ2-5; clone size: .; V gene: TRBV7-2; CDR3 length: 14; CDR3 protein: CASSLEASWETQYF; CDR3 DNA: TGTGCCAGCAGCTTAGAGGCGTCTTGGGAGACCCAGTACTTC
D gene: TRBD1; J gene: TRBJ2-7; clone size: .; V gene: TRBV30; CDR3 length: 11; CDR3 protein: CAWSAGQGSHF; CDR3 DNA: TGTGCCTGGAGTGCCGGACAGGGGTCGCACTTC
D gene: TRBD2; J gene: TRBJ2-1; clone size: .; V gene: TRBV6-5; CDR3 length: 14; CDR3 protein: CASNGGGGAAEQFF; CDR3 DNA: TGTGCCAGCAATGGGGGCGGGGGGGCAGCTGAGCAGTTCTTC
D gene: TRBD1; J gene: TRBJ2-7; clone size: .; V gene: TRBV29-1; CDR3 length: 14; CDR3 protein: CSVEGQGSTYEQYF; CDR3 DNA: TGCAGCGTTGAAGGACAGGGCAGTACCTACGAGCAGTACTTC
D gene: .; J gene: TRBJ2-3; clone size: .; V gene: TRBV25-1; CDR3 length: 15; CDR3 protein: CASSEFRGLTDTQYF; CDR3 DNA: TGTGCCAGCAGTGAATTTCGGGGGCTCACAGATACGCAGTATTTT
D gene: .; J gene: TRBJ2-3; clone size: .; V gene: TRBV10-3; CDR3 length: 14; CDR3 protein: CAISATREADTQYF; CDR3 DNA: TGTGCCATCAGCGCCACTAGAGAAGCAGATACGCAGTATTTT
D gene: .; J gene: TRBJ2-3; clone size: .; V gene: TRBV29-1; CDR3 length: 14; CDR3 protein: CSVETEKVGDTQYF; CDR3 DNA: TGCAGCGTTGAGACGGAGAAGGTGGGTGATACGCAGTATTTT
D gene: TRBD1; J gene: TRBJ2-1; clone size: .; V gene: TRBV5-4; CDR3 length: 15; CDR3 protein: CASNQGTGSNNEQFF; CDR3 DNA: TGTGCCAGCAACCAAGGGACAGGTTCTAACAATGAGCAGTTCTTC
D gene: TRBD1; J gene: TRBJ1-2; clone size: .; V gene: TRBV30; CDR3 length: 14; CDR3 protein: CAWGRGRLGYGYTF; CDR3 DNA: TGTGCCTGGGGCAGGGGGCGGCTGGGCTATGGCTACACCTTC
D gene: .; J gene: TRBJ2-5; clone size: few; V gene: TRBV29-1; CDR3 length: 14; CDR3 protein: CSTLRSLEGETQYF; CDR3 DNA: TGCAGCACTCTCAGGAGCTTAGAGGGAGAGACCCAGTACTTC
D gene: .; J gene: TRBJ2-3; clone size: .; V gene: TRBV4-3; CDR3 length: 16; CDR3 protein: CASSQDFRDEGDTQYF; CDR3 DNA: TGCGCCAGCAGCCAGGACTTTAGGGACGAGGGAGATACGCAGTATTTT
D gene: .; J gene: TRBJ2-2; clone size: .; V gene: TRBV2; CDR3 length: 15; CDR3 protein: CASSERQVNTGELFF; CDR3 DNA: TGTGCCAGCAGTGAGCGGCAGGTCAACACCGGGGAGCTGTTTTTT
D gene: TRBD1; J gene: TRBJ2-5; clone size: .; V gene: TRBV7-9; CDR3 length: 13; CDR3 protein: CASSNRQGETQYF; CDR3 DNA: TGTGCCAGCAGCAACAGACAGGGCGAGACCCAGTACTTC
D gene: .; J gene: TRBJ1-1; clone size: .; V gene: TRBV11-2; CDR3 length: 14; CDR3 protein: CASSLDSGGTEAFF; CDR3 DNA: TGTGCCAGCAGCTTAGACTCCGGGGGGACTGAAGCTTTCTTT
D gene: .; J gene: TRBJ1-2; clone size: .; V gene: TRBV9; CDR3 length: 12; CDR3 protein: CASSVGLYGYTF; CDR3 DNA: TGTGCCAGCAGCGTAGGTCTCTATGGCTACACCTTC
D gene: TRBD1; J gene: TRBJ2-7; clone size: .; V gene: TRBV4-2; CDR3 length: 15; CDR3 protein: CAGSLSGQEIYEQYF; CDR3 DNA: TGTGCCGGCAGCCTATCGGGACAGGAGATCTACGAGCAGTACTTC
D gene: TRBD1; J gene: TRBJ1-1; clone size: .; V gene: TRBV5-4; CDR3 length: 13; CDR3 protein: CASSLDRGTEAFF; CDR3 DNA: TGTGCCAGCAGCTTGGACAGGGGCACTGAAGCTTTCTTT
D gene: .; J gene: TRBJ2-4; clone size: few; V gene: TRBV21-1; CDR3 length: 12; CDR3 protein: CASSKRGNIQYF; CDR3 DNA: TGTGCCAGCAGCAAACGGGGGAACATTCAGTACTTC
D gene: TRBD1; J gene: TRBJ1-2; clone size: .; V gene: TRBV6-6; CDR3 length: 14; CDR3 protein: CASSPLGQGYGYTF; CDR3 DNA: TGTGCCAGCAGTCCACTGGGACAGGGCTATGGCTACACCTTC
D gene: .; J gene: TRBJ1-2; clone size: .; V gene: TRBV29-1; CDR3 length: 13; CDR3 protein: CSVEDLPLYGYTF; CDR3 DNA: TGCAGCGTTGAAGATCTGCCACTCTATGGCTACACCTTC
D gene: TRBD2; J gene: TRBJ2-2; clone size: .; V gene: TRBV15; CDR3 length: 15; CDR3 protein: CATSTWTSYSGELFF; CDR3 DNA: TGTGCCACCAGCACATGGACTAGCTATTCCGGGGAGCTGTTTTTT
D gene: TRBD2; J gene: TRBJ2-3; clone size: .; V gene: TRBV27; CDR3 length: 14; CDR3 protein: CASSFGGITDTQYF; CDR3 DNA: TGTGCCAGCAGTTTCGGGGGGATAACAGATACGCAGTATTTT
D gene: .; J gene: TRBJ2-7; clone size: .; V gene: TRBV30; CDR3 length: 13; CDR3 protein: CAWSPGQTYEQYF; CDR3 DNA: TGTGCCTGGAGCCCCGGACAGACCTACGAGCAGTACTTC
D gene: .; J gene: TRBJ2-7; clone size: .; V gene: TRBV6-5; CDR3 length: 13; CDR3 protein: CASSRTPDYEQYF; CDR3 DNA: TGTGCCAGCAGCCGGACCCCAGACTACGAGCAGTACTTC
D gene: .; J gene: TRBJ1-1; clone size: .; V gene: TRBV4-2; CDR3 length: 14; CDR3 protein: CASSQGTVNTEAFF; CDR3 DNA: TGTGCCAGCAGCCAAGGGACAGTGAACACTGAAGCTTTCTTT
D gene: .; J gene: TRBJ1-2; clone size: .; V gene: TRBV29-1; CDR3 length: 12; CDR3 protein: CSSGRGDGGYTF; CDR3 DNA: TGCAGCTCAGGAAGGGGAGATGGTGGCTACACCTTC
D gene: TRBD1; J gene: TRBJ1-1; clone size: .; V gene: TRBV5-4; CDR3 length: 14; CDR3 protein: CASSLATGEAEAFF; CDR3 DNA: TGTGCCAGCAGCTTGGCCACAGGGGAGGCTGAAGCTTTCTTT
D gene: .; J gene: TRBJ2-5; clone size: .; V gene: TRBV27; CDR3 length: 11; CDR3 protein: CASSLRGTQYF; CDR3 DNA: TGTGCCAGCAGTTTACGGGGGACCCAGTACTTC
D gene: .; J gene: TRBJ2-7; clone size: few; V gene: TRBV4-1; CDR3 length: 14; CDR3 protein: CASSPLGGSYEQYF; CDR3 DNA: TGCGCCAGCAGCCCCCTGGGGGGCTCATACGAGCAGTACTTC
D gene: .; J gene: TRBJ2-5; clone size: once; V gene: TRBV2; CDR3 length: 17; CDR3 protein: CASSVPRSGRIQETQYF; CDR3 DNA: TGTGCCAGCAGTGTTCCCCGCTCGGGGCGGATCCAAGAGACCCAGTACTTC
D gene: TRBD1; J gene: TRBJ2-2; clone size: .; V gene: TRBV4-1; CDR3 length: 18; CDR3 protein: CASSHGQARWGVTGELFF; CDR3 DNA: TGCGCCAGCAGCCACGGACAGGCAAGGTGGGGTGTCACCGGGGAGCTGTTTTTT
D gene: .; J gene: TRBJ2-1; clone size: few; V gene: TRBV10-3; CDR3 length: 15; CDR3 protein: CAISFVSGPRMEQFF; CDR3 DNA: TGTGCCATCAGTTTTGTCAGCGGACCTCGAATGGAGCAGTTCTTC